The source of this TCR beta chain is a study of blood T cell repertoires in COVID-19. The wider study: Sites across the United States, Italy and Spain contributed samples from acute and convalescent COVID-19.

Per the original data handling: Estimates of nucleated cell counts were drawn from the amplification of reference gene primers. Sequencing was performed with immunoSEQ multiplex PCR; in TCRdb, only in-frame clones are kept and a portion is missing. The DNA was the basis for D and trimming; V, J and clone size are from that table. Of approximately 670,000 clones listed, 85% to 90% are singletons. This CDR3 spans 14 amino acids. Germline CDR1 reads SGHRS; CDR2 reads YFSETQ. V gave up 0 bases and J gave up 9 bases; unmatched junction bases: 8. The source is a woman younger than 35 with acute or convalescent COVID-19. Sequences were obtained from peripheral blood. The V call is TRBV5-1, the J call TRBJ1-1; TRBD1 aligns across 7 bases. The CDR3 bases are TGCGCCAGCAGCTTGGCCGGGACAGCGGCTAAAGCTTTCTTT. Protein sequence: CASSLAGTAAKAFF.